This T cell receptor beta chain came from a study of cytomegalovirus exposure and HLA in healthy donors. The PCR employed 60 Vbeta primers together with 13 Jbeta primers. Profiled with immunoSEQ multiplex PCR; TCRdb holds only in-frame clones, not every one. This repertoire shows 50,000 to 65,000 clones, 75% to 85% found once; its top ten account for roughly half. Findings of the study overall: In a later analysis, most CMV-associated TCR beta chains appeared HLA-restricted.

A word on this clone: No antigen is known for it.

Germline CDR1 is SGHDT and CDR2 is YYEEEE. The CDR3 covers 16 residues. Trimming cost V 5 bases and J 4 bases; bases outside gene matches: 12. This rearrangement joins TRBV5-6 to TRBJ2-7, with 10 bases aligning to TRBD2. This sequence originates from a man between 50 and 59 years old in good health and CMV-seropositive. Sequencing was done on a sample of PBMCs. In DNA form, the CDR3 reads TGTGCCAGCAGAATGTACGGGGCTAGCGGGAGTTACGAGCAGTACTTC. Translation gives CASRMYGASGSYEQYF.